This TCR beta chain stems from a study of shared clonotypes between healthy human individuals. Looking at the study overall: CD8 memory received one plate per donor, CD8 naive two, CD4 memory three and CD4 naive three.

Produced via immunoSEQ multiplex PCR; TCRdb's table is partial and in-frame only. The sample has nearly 600,000 clones; 95% to 96% are singletons. CD45RO-negative cells were positively selected for CCR7, leaving out terminally differentiated effector memory CD45RA+ cells. The origin of this receptor is a woman in her twenties or thirties in good health. Sequenced material: naive CD8+ T cells sorted from blood.

CDR3 loop: CASSLRPRRETTYEQYF. CDR3 bases: TGTGCCAGCAGCTTGCGACCGCGGCGGGAGACCACCTACGAGCAGTACTTC. The rearrangement joins TRBV5-6 to TRBJ2-7; 7 bases agree with TRBD2. The V segment lost 1 base and the J segment 2 bases; nucleotides outside the gene matches: 12. This CDR3 is built from 17 residues. Looked up from germline, CDR1 is SGHDT and CDR2 is YYEEEE.